This entry features one T cell receptor beta chain sequence. Germline V gives CDR1 GTSNPN, CDR2 SVGIG (reference sequence). The CDR3 loop spans 12 amino acids. Participant ages covered about 18 to 89 years across approximately 25 US areas. The authors' processing: Estimates of nucleated cell counts were drawn from the amplification of reference gene primers. Profiling relied on immunoSEQ multiplex PCR, and the TCRdb table lists in-frame clones only, not all of them. That table gives V, J and clone size, and the DNA gave D and trimming. Among a few hundred thousand clones listed, 75% to 85% were seen once. This sample is drawn from a study of blood T cell repertoires in COVID-19. Across the study: The samples span acute and convalescent COVID-19 from the United States, Italy and Spain. PBMCs, B-cell-depleted T cells, or T cells provided the cDNA or gDNA that made up the material.

The receptor's source is a young man with acute COVID-19. The chain couples TRBV30 to TRBJ1-2; D is possibly TRBD1 (5 bases). The sequenced sample consisted of PBMCs or T cells enriched from blood (not recorded which). CDR3 sequence: CACGGGNYGYTF. CDR3 DNA: TGTGCTTGTGGGGGAGGGAACTATGGCTACACCTTC.